The 14 T cell receptor beta chains in this list originate from one sample, sequenced in a study of T cell responses to AZD1222 COVID-19 vaccine. The protocol was immunoSEQ multiplex PCR, while the TCRdb copy is restricted to in-frame clones and leaves out a portion. The sample records fewer than 45,000 clones, around nine tenths being singletons. This sample comprised peripheral blood, obtained on day 0 of AZD1222 vaccination. Every receptor here comes from an adult in good health.

The rearrangement links TRBV15 to TRBJ1-1; D gene uncertain. The CDR3 totals 15 residues. Trimming stripped 0 bases from V and 5 bases from J, with 13 bases between. Germline CDR1 LNHNV, CDR2 YYDKDF (reference sequence). The CDR3, as DNA: TGTGCCACCAGCAGAGATAGAAAGGCCGGGACTGAAGCTTTCTTT. This gives the protein CATSRDRKAGTEAFF.

The gene calls are TRBV10-1 and TRBJ2-1; 9 bases fit TRBD1. This CDR3 has 13 amino acids. Looked up from germline, CDR1 is WNHNN and CDR2 is SYGVQD (reference sequence). Unmatched junction bases numbered 3, after V lost 3 bases and J lost 9 bases. CDR3 coding DNA: TGCGCCAGCAGTGAAACAGGGGGCGGTGAGCAGTTCTTC. Amino acids: CASSETGGGEQFF.

The CDR3 reads CASRGQGISYEQYF. CDR3 DNA sequence: TGTGCCAGCAGAGGACAGGGGATCTCCTACGAGCAGTACTTC. The chain employs TRBV6-5 and TRBJ2-7; 9 bases line up with TRBD1. The germline CDR1 and CDR2 sequences are MNHEY and SVGAGI. The V gene end was trimmed by 6 bases and the J gene end by 0 bases; junction bases not matched to a gene: 3. CDR3 length: 14 amino acids.

The rearrangement joins TRBV28 to TRBJ1-5; 7 positions agree with TRBD1. CDR1 MDHEN and CDR2 SYDVKM come from the germline V gene. V dropped 2 bases and J dropped 2; count of bases not matched to a gene: 3. The CDR3 covers 15 residues. The CDR3 DNA follows: TGTGCCAGCAGTTTAACAGGGGTGGGCAATCAGCCCCAGCATTTT. The encoded protein is CASSLTGVGNQPQHF.

This clone has just a few counts. The chain links TRBV2 to TRBJ2-5; D possibly corresponds to TRBD1 (5 bases). This CDR3 region has 12 residues. V was trimmed by 4 bases and J by 2 bases, leaving 5 bases between them. Per germline, CDR1 SNHLY and CDR2 FYNNEI. The CDR3 here is CASSGQQETQYF. The CDR3 nucleotides are TGTGCCAGCAGTGGACAGCAAGAGACCCAGTACTTC.

This sequence joins TRBV28 and TRBJ2-1; 12 nucleotides match TRBD1. CDR1 is MDHEN and CDR2 is SYDVKM in the germline V gene. V was pared by 4 bases and J by 5 bases, with 6 bases of the junction left unmatched. The length of the CDR3 is 16 residues. The CDR3 spells CASSSAGTGGDNEQFF. The CDR3 coding sequence is TGTGCCAGCAGTTCAGCGGGGACAGGGGGCGACAATGAGCAGTTCTTC.

The chain uses TRBV28 and TRBJ2-7; the D is unclear. The CDR3 is made up of 15 amino acids. With 2 bases removed from V and 0 bases from J, the gap between germline ends came to 11 bases. Germline loops: CDR1 MDHEN, CDR2 SYDVKM. The CDR3 loop is CASSLPSSPSYEQYF. The DNA for the CDR3 is TGTGCCAGCAGTTTACCGTCCAGCCCCTCCTACGAGCAGTACTTC. The full variable domain, rest sourced from reference TRBV28 and TRBJ2-7, is DVKVTQSSRYLVKRTGEKVFLECVQDMDHENMFWYRQDPGLGLRLIYFSYDVKMKEKGDIPEGYSVSREKKERFSLILESASTNQTSMYLCASSLPSSPSYEQYFGPGTRLTVT.

The chain is built from TRBV29-1 and TRBJ2-2; TRBD2 aligns across 13 bases. Germline CDR1 is SQVTM and CDR2 is ANQGSEA. The CDR3 loop spans 19 amino acids. V shed 1 base, J shed 0 bases, and the junction held 8 bases outside the gene matches. For the CDR3, the DNA is TGCAGCGTTGAAGCCCCCGGGACTAGCGGGGTCTCGAACACCGGGGAGCTGTTTTTT. Protein sequence: CSVEAPGTSGVSNTGELFF.

The chain recombines TRBV6-6 with TRBJ1-6; TRBD1 matches 7 bases. V shed 11 bases, J shed 6 bases, and the junction held 7 bases outside the gene matches. From germline, CDR1 is MNHNY and CDR2 SVGAGI (reference sequence). The CDR3 sequence is 13 residues long. Written as DNA, the CDR3 is TGTGCCGTAGGGACAGCGCGTAATTCACCCCTCCACTTT. As protein: CAVGTARNSPLHF.

This chain links TRBV29-1 with TRBJ2-5; D is unclear. Germline lookup yields CDR1 SQVTM and CDR2 ANQGSEA. CDR3 size: 13 residues. With 3 bases removed from V and 5 bases from J, the gap between germline ends came to 13 bases. CDR3 sequence: CSVDMGRMETQYF. CDR3 DNA sequence: TGCAGCGTTGATATGGGTAGGATGGAGACCCAGTACTTC.

Notes on this clone: The identical CDR3 is also encoded by other nucleotide sequences in the sample. V gene TRBV7-9 combines with J gene TRBJ1-1, with TRBD1 as a possible D gene (5 bases). There are 14 residues in the CDR3. CDR1 and CDR2 from the germline V gene are SEHNR and FQNEAQ (reference sequence). V shed 2 bases and J shed 2 bases, with 9 bases lying between them. CDR3 amino acids: CASSLTGSNTEAFF. The CDR3 DNA reads as TGTGCCAGCAGCTTAACAGGTTCCAACACTGAAGCTTTCTTT.

The CDR3 reads CATTPAALSTDTQYF. CDR3 sequence (DNA): TGTGCCACCACCCCCGCAGCCTTGAGCACAGATACGCAGTATTTT. J is TRBJ2-3 and V is TRBV6-5; D not resolved. This CDR3 has 15 amino acids. The V gene's germline CDR1 is MNHEY and CDR2 SVGAGI. V was pared by 10 bases and J by 0 bases, with 17 bases between.

The chain couples TRBV5-4 to TRBJ2-3; 12 bases agree with TRBD2. CDR3 length equals 15 residues. V lost 6 bases, J lost 5 bases, and 7 bases stayed unmatched. The germline CDR1 and CDR2 sequences are SGHNT and YYREEE (reference sequence). CDR3: CASTQLAGGRDTQYF. The CDR3 DNA sequence: TGTGCCAGCACCCAACTAGCGGGAGGTAGAGATACGCAGTATTTT.

This clone was seen more than once but under ten times. V gene TRBV6-4 combines with J gene TRBJ1-2; D is unresolved. Trimming removed 2 bases from V and 1 base from J, with 11 bases in between. The CDR3 spans 15 residues. Looked up from germline, CDR1 is MRHNA and CDR2 is SNTAGT. In DNA form, the CDR3 reads TGTGCCAGCAGTGACCCGGGGATGGGTAACTATGGCTACACCTTC. This codes for CASSDPGMGNYGYTF.